The 25 T cell receptor beta chains below all came from one sample that was sequenced in a study of tumor-infiltrating lymphocytes in primary liver carcinoma. Reverse transcription of roughly 470 ng total RNA with a constant-region primer produced TCR beta cDNA. For TCR beta, libraries were produced by three nested multiplex PCR rounds using slightly modified ARM-PCR. The first two PCR rounds, roughly 10 cycles each, used TRBV1-TRBV30 forward primers and a C-beta reverse primer. TCRdb fed the multiplex PCR reads into MiXCR, producing one record per CDR3 protein. Counted here are more than 60,000 distinct CDR3 sequences, about 72% occurring once; the ten biggest clones make up roughly a quarter. Investigators took RNA and DNA out together from approximately 22-30 mg of unsorted bulk tissue. The sequenced material came from liver tumor tissue from sampling region 4. Subset in this sample: tumor region T4, right-lateral pole. These receptors all come from a man in his forties with primary liver carcinoma and hepatitis B virus infection.

With regard to this clonotype: The CDR3 does not end in the conserved phenylalanine or tryptophan, so this is likely a read error. V and J are TRBV5-4 and TRBJ2-5, with 7 bases aligning to TRBD1. Trimming cost V 8 bases and J 5 bases; bases outside gene matches: 9. Germline lookup yields CDR1 SGHNT and CDR2 YYREEE (reference sequence). The CDR3 loop spans 13 amino acids. Written as DNA, the CDR3 is TGTGCCAGTATGGACAGGCCCGAGGAGACCCAGTACATC. The encoded protein is CASMDRPEETQYI.

This clonotype was seen ten or more times. V gene TRBV12-3 or TRBV12-4 combines with J gene TRBJ2-2; D ambiguous. V lost 7 bases, J lost 2 bases, and 11 bases lay in between. The CDR3 length is 14 residues. The CDR3 nucleotides are TGTGCCAGCACGGAAGTTCCCAACACCGGGGAGCTGTTTTTT. It is translated as CASTEVPNTGELFF.

This clonotype has a count of ten or more. The junction differs from germline at one of its ends, possibly a read error. The rearrangement joins TRBV7-9 to TRBJ2-3; possible D gene TRBD2, 7 bases. Germline lookup yields CDR1 SEHNR and CDR2 FQNEAQ (reference sequence). The CDR3 covers 14 residues. CDR3 sequence (DNA): TGTACCAGCAGCTACGGGGGGCCGACAGATACGCAGTATTTT. Protein sequence: CTSSYGGPTDTQYF.

In its sample, this clonotype was seen many times. This chain joins TRBV28 and TRBJ1-1; 10 bases are shared with TRBD1. The CDR3 runs to 15 residues. Germline values: CDR1 MDHEN, CDR2 SYDVKM. J was trimmed by 1 base and V by 11 bases; bases with no gene match: 10. The CDR3 loop is CASRDRGRGNTEAFF. Here the CDR3 DNA reads TGTGCCTCCCGGGACAGGGGCCGGGGGAACACTGAAGCTTTCTTT. The full variable domain, in which reference TRBV28 and TRBJ1-1 provide the parts outside the CDR3, is DVKVTQSSRYLVKRTGEKVFLECVQDMDHENMFWYRQDPGLGLRLIYFSYDVKMKEKGDIPEGYSVSREKKERFSLILESASTNQTSMYLCASRDRGRGNTEAFFGQGTRLTVV.

Regarding this clonotype: Given the absence of the conserved phenylalanine or tryptophan at the CDR3 end, a read error is likely. This chain connects TRBV11-2 to TRBJ2-1, with TRBD2 matching 12 bases. CDR3 length: 16 residues. Unmatched junction bases numbered 8, after V lost 5 bases and J lost 6 bases. Per germline, CDR1 SGHAT and CDR2 FQNNGV. Written as DNA, the CDR3 is TGTGCCAGCAGCCATCGACTAGCGGGAGATTTCAATGAGCAGTTCCTC. This translates into CASSHRLAGDFNEQFL.

Details on this clonotype: Possible read error: a much larger clone is one base away. The J gene is TRBJ2-3, the V gene TRBV30; no definite D call. The CDR3 is made up of 13 amino acids. Per the germline V gene, CDR1 is GTSNPN and CDR2 is SVGIG (reference sequence). The CDR3 DNA reads TGTGTCTGGAACGTGGGAAGGACAGATACGCAGTATTTT. Encoded protein: CVWNVGRTDTQYF.

A word on this clonotype: The junction departs from germline at one end; a sequencing error may be responsible. The V call is TRBV5-4, the J call TRBJ2-3; 12 bases are a match to TRBD2. The CDR3 is 19 residues long. Germline assignment: CDR1 SGHNT and CDR2 YYREEE (reference sequence). DNA of the CDR3: TGTGCCAGCGGCCCGGCGGAACTAGCGGGAGGACCTAAATTTGATACGCGGTATTTT. Its protein product is CASGPAELAGGPKFDTRYF.

This chain links TRBV7-9 with TRBJ2-7; possibly TRBD2 for D (5 bases). CDR3 length equals 16 residues. CDR1 and CDR2 (germline): SEHNR, FQNEAQ (reference sequence). V dropped 4 bases and J dropped 7 bases, with 23 bases sitting between them. CDR3 nucleotides: TGTGCCAGCAGCTCCCTTTACGGGAAATCCCTCTATGAGCAGTACTTC. This sequence encodes CASSSLYGKSLYEQYF. The full variable domain, with the rest looked up from reference TRBV7-9 and TRBJ2-7, is DTGVSQNPRHKITKRGQNVTFRCDPISEHNRLYWYRQTLGQGPEFLTYFQNEAQLEKSRLLSDRFSAERPKGSFSTLEIQRTEQGDSAMYLCASSSLYGKSLYEQYFGPGTRLTVT.

This sequence joins TRBV6-5 and TRBJ2-6; possible D gene TRBD2, 5 bases. Germline loops: CDR1 MNHEY, CDR2 SVGAGI. The CDR3 spans 16 residues. V was shortened by 5 bases and J by 4 bases, with 15 bases between the two germline ends. In nucleotides, the CDR3 is TGTGCCAGCAGTAAACCCGGGGTTTCCGGGGCCAACGTCCTGACTTTC. Amino acids: CASSKPGVSGANVLTF.

A remark on this clonotype: The conserved phenylalanine or tryptophan normally closing the CDR3 is absent here, so this likely arose from a read error. J is TRBJ1-1 and V is TRBV6-1; TRBD1 is a possible D gene (6 bases). Per germline, CDR1 MNHNS and CDR2 SASEGT. The CDR3 loop spans 13 amino acids. The CDR3: CASTKQGDTEAFL. The CDR3 DNA reads TGTGCCAGCACTAAACAGGGCGACACTGAGGCTTTCTTA.

This clonotype turned up a few times. At one of its ends the junction is not consistent with the germline gene, which may arise from a read error. This chain links TRBV11-2 with TRBJ2-1; 7 bases are a match to TRBD2. This CDR3 is built from 16 residues. CDR1 is SGHAT, CDR2 FQNNGV, per germline. The CDR3 DNA is TGTGCCAGCAGCTACTCATCGACTAGCAGGAGGGGAGGCGGGATCTTC. This encodes CASSYSSTSRRGGGIF. The whole variable domain, filled in from reference TRBV11-2 and TRBJ2-1, reads EAGVAQSPRYKIIEKRQSVAFWCNPISGHATLYWYQQILGQGPKLLIQFQNNGVVDDSQLPKDRFSAERLKGVDSTLKIQPAKLEDSAVYLCASSYSSTSRRGGGIFGPGTRLTVL.

The V gene is TRBV11-2, the J gene TRBJ1-2; the D is unclear. The germline V gene has CDR1 SGHAT and CDR2 FQNNGV. CDR3 length: 14 amino acids. V was trimmed by 9 bases and J by 4 bases, leaving 18 bases between them. This CDR3 reads CASSLDRQSYGYTF. Written as DNA, the CDR3 is TGTGCCAGTAGCCTAGATCGGCAGAGCTATGGCTACACCTTC. Complete variable domain (other parts from reference TRBV11-2 and TRBJ1-2): EAGVAQSPRYKIIEKRQSVAFWCNPISGHATLYWYQQILGQGPKLLIQFQNNGVVDDSQLPKDRFSAERLKGVDSTLKIQPAKLEDSAVYLCASSLDRQSYGYTFGSGTRLTVV.

This clonotype occurred once. One junction end does not reproduce the germline sequence, and a read error may be involved. This rearrangement joins TRBV6-5 to TRBJ2-1; no clear D gene. Germline CDR1 reads MNHEY; CDR2 reads SVGAGI. The CDR3 is 14 residues long. CDR3 bases: TGTGCCAGCGGTTACAACCCGACATGGCAGGAGCAGTTCTTC. Translating it yields CASGYNPTWQEQFF.

Worth noting for this clonotype: Relative to the germline gene, one junction end is altered; a read error may explain this. V gene TRBV11-2 combines with J gene TRBJ1-3, with D perhaps matching TRBD1 (6 bases). CDR3 length equals 14 residues. In germline, CDR1 is SGHAT, CDR2 FQNNGV. CDR3 protein: CANSPSTGGNTIFF. The CDR3 DNA reads as TGTGCCAACAGCCCCTCGACAGGTGGAAACACCATATTTTTT.

Worth noting for this clonotype: Since no conserved phenylalanine or tryptophan closes the CDR3, a read error is the likely cause. This chain uses TRBV12-3 or TRBV12-4 with TRBJ2-6; D may match TRBD1 or TRBD2 (5 bases each). This CDR3 has 15 residues. The CDR3 here is CASQYGTSGANVLTS. The CDR3 DNA reads TGTGCTAGCCAATACGGGACCTCTGGGGCCAACGTCCTGACTTCC.

Note on this clonotype: A much bigger clone sits one base away, suggesting this may be a read error. This sequence joins TRBV28 and TRBJ2-2; TRBD2 agrees at 7 bases. The CDR3 covers 12 residues. The germline CDR1 and CDR2 sequences are MDHEN and SYDVKM. In DNA form, the CDR3 reads TGTGCCGCCCGAGCGGGGACCGGGAAGCTGTTTTTT. Translated: CAARAGTGKLFF.

About this clonotype: This may arise from a read error, as a much more abundant clone is one base away. This chain links TRBV7-9 with TRBJ2-7; no definite D call. Germline V lookup: CDR1 SEHNR, CDR2 FQNEAQ (reference sequence). The CDR3 totals 12 residues. CDR3 sequence (DNA): TGTGCCAGCGGCTTGGGCTCCTACGAGCAGTACTTC. Its protein is CASGLGSYEQYF.

This sequence joins TRBV11-2 and TRBJ2-2; 9 nucleotides align to TRBD1. Trimming cost V 3 bases and J 16 bases; bases outside gene matches: 21. The CDR3 has 17 residues. Germline CDR1 SGHAT, CDR2 FQNNGV. CDR3 region: CASSFDRDRVATGEGFF. CDR3 nucleotides: TGTGCCAGCAGCTTTGATCGGGACAGGGTCGCCACCGGGGAGGGGTTTTTT.

There are many counts of this clonotype. The chain employs TRBV19 and TRBJ2-1, with TRBD2 matching over 7 bases. The CDR3 loop spans 19 amino acids. In germline, CDR1 is LNHDA, CDR2 SQIVND (reference sequence). J gave up 0 bases and V 9 bases, and 20 bases lay outside the gene matches. CDR3 DNA: TGTGCCAGCTTTCCCCGGGACTATCCATGGGGGGGCTCCTACAATGAGCAGTTCTTC. This gives the protein CASFPRDYPWGGSYNEQFF.

This clonotype was detected ten times or more. The chain uses TRBV30 and TRBJ2-7, with 7 positions matching TRBD1. Germline assignment: CDR1 GTSNPN and CDR2 SVGIG (reference sequence). V lost 3 bases to trimming and J lost 6 bases; unmatched junction nucleotides: 5. This CDR3 has 12 residues. CDR3 coding DNA: TGTGCCTGGAGGACACAGGGGAGCGAGCAGTACTTC. Translated, it gives CAWRTQGSEQYF.

Regarding this clonotype: This CDR3 fails to terminate in the conserved phenylalanine or tryptophan, so it likely reflects a read error. The V and J genes are TRBV7-2 and TRBJ2-7; TRBD2 agrees at 9 bases. With 0 bases clipped from V and 2 bases from J, the junction kept 5 bases outside the gene matches. CDR1 and CDR2 from the germline V gene are SGHTA and FQGNSA. The CDR3 sequence is 16 residues long. The CDR3 bases are TGTGCCAGCAGCTTAGCCTCTAGCGGGGTCACCTACGAGCAGTACTCC. Amino acids: CASSLASSGVTYEQYS.

With respect to this clonotype: At one of its ends the junction is not consistent with the germline gene, which may arise from a read error. V usage is TRBV5-4 and J usage is TRBJ2-5; 8 positions match TRBD1. This CDR3 has 13 amino acids. Germline values: CDR1 SGHNT, CDR2 YYREEE (reference sequence). This CDR3 is CAGSRDRQETQYF. CDR3 DNA sequence: TGCGCCGGCAGCCGGGACAGGCAAGAGACCCAGTACTTC.

The chain recombines TRBV10-3 with TRBJ2-7; 8 bases align to TRBD2. The length of the CDR3 is 14 residues. Germline V CDR1 and CDR2: ENHRY, SYGVKD. With 10 bases clipped from V and 7 bases from J, the junction kept 15 bases outside the gene matches. The CDR3 loop reads CATPTSVGLDEQYF. The CDR3 nucleotides read TGTGCCACGCCGACTAGCGTGGGCCTGGATGAGCAGTACTTC.

This clonotype appeared a few times. It may be a read error: a sequence one base away is much more abundant. The rearrangement links TRBV14 to TRBJ2-7, with D uncertain. Germline V gene sequence: CDR1 SGHDN, CDR2 FVKESK. This CDR3 comprises 14 residues. CDR3 sequence: CASNQDATPYEQYF. In DNA, the CDR3 is TGTGCCAGCAACCAAGACGCCACCCCCTACGAGCAGTACTTC. The full variable domain, in which reference TRBV14 and TRBJ2-7 provide the parts outside the CDR3, is EAGVTQFPSHSVIEKGQTVTLRCDPISGHDNLYWYRRVMGKEIKFLLHFVKESKQDESGMPNNRFLAERTGGTYSTLKVQPAELEDSGVYFCASNQDATPYEQYFGPGTRLTVT.

Comment on this clonotype: Sequence at one end of the junction differs from germline and may be a read error. The chain links TRBV11-2 to TRBJ2-3; 10 bases line up with TRBD1. This CDR3 region has 17 residues. From germline, CDR1 is SGHAT and CDR2 FQNNGV. CDR3 bases: TGTACTAGCAGCTTAGATCTTGGGACAGGGGCAAGCGATACACAGTATTTT. Amino acid sequence: CTSSLDLGTGASDTQYF.